The 26 T cell receptor beta chains below were found in one sample sequenced in a study of T-cell memory formation after mild COVID-19. MiXCR was run by TCRdb on the 5' RACE reads, yielding one entry per CDR3 protein. This sample has 400,000 to 500,000 distinct CDR3 sequences, with about a sixth found just once. Source material: PBMCs or a T cell subset sorted from them (not recorded which). The receptors shown here come from a man aged 18 to 29 who had mild COVID-19 (a few samples of this study predate the infection). Cell type and time point are not known.

In its sample, this clonotype was seen a few times. Here the CDR3 reads CASPRCGPQLDTQYF. The CDR3, as DNA: TGTGCCAGCCCCCGTTGCGGCCCCCAGCTAGATACGCAGTATTTT. The chain joins TRBV21-1 to TRBJ2-3; the listed D gene, TRBD1, was not tested against the DNA. TRBV21-1 is classified as a pseudogene. The CDR3 sequence is 15 residues long.

CDR3 sequence: CASSGHAGGPNEQFF. The CDR3 DNA follows: TGTGCCAGCAGCGGGCATGCGGGGGGGCCCAATGAGCAGTTCTTC. The V gene is TRBV5-6, the J gene TRBJ2-1; 9 bases fit TRBD2. The V segment lost 4 bases and the J segment 6 bases; nucleotides outside the gene matches: 8. This CDR3 is 15 amino acids long. Germline loops: CDR1 SGHDT, CDR2 YYEEEE.

The chain joins TRBV7-2 to TRBJ1-2, with TRBD1 identical over 8 bases. CDR1 and CDR2 from the germline V gene are SGHTA and FQGNSA. Losses at the gene ends were 3 bases for V and 10 bases for J; bases not matched to a gene: 7. The CDR3 consists of 13 residues. The CDR3 region has the DNA TGTGCCAGCAGCTTGGACAGGGCCAGCGACTACACCTTC. Translation: CASSLDRASDYTF.

The rearrangement joins TRBV9 to TRBJ2-7; 7 nucleotides align to TRBD2. This CDR3 is built from 13 residues. Germline CDR1 SGDLS, CDR2 YYNGEE. The J segment lost 4 bases and the V segment lost 4 bases, leaving 5 bases of the junction unmatched. The CDR3 reads CASSPRGEYEQYF. The CDR3 DNA reads TGTGCCAGCAGCCCCCGGGGGGAGTACGAGCAGTACTTC.

This chain uses TRBV10-1 with TRBJ2-2, with D unresolved. Trimming took off 4 bases at V and 7 bases at J, with 13 bases between the two ends. CDR3 length: 14 amino acids. Per the germline V gene, CDR1 is WNHNN and CDR2 is SYGVQD (reference sequence). CDR3 amino acids: CASSASALVGELFF. The DNA for the CDR3 is TGCGCCAGCAGTGCTTCTGCCTTAGTCGGGGAGCTGTTTTTT.

A few counts support this clonotype. The chain combines TRBV30 with TRBJ1-6; D call uncertain. This CDR3 spans 13 amino acids. Between the trimmed V and J ends, which lost 5 bases and 7 bases, there was a span of 12 bases. Germline CDR1 is GTSNPN and CDR2 is SVGIG (reference sequence). This CDR3 reads CAWGVIGNSPLHF. In DNA, the CDR3 is TGTGCCTGGGGGGTTATTGGGAATTCACCCCTCCACTTT.

Written as DNA, the CDR3 is TGTGCCAGCAGCCCCCGGACTAGCGGCAGGGGAGAGACCCAGTACTTC. The encoded protein is CASSPRTSGRGETQYF. The chain carries TRBV11-2 and TRBJ2-5; 10 bases match TRBD2. V trimming: 5 bases; J trimming: 4 bases; junction bases outside the gene matches: 10. The CDR3 extends over 16 amino acids. The germline V gene has CDR1 SGHAT and CDR2 FQNNGV. The entire variable domain, with the rest obtained from reference TRBV11-2 and TRBJ2-5, is as follows: EAGVAQSPRYKIIEKRQSVAFWCNPISGHATLYWYQQILGQGPKLLIQFQNNGVVDDSQLPKDRFSAERLKGVDSTLKIQPAKLEDSAVYLCASSPRTSGRGETQYFGPGTRLLVL.

The chain has TRBV19 and TRBJ2-5, with 7 positions matching TRBD1. V lost 5 bases and J lost 3; bases outside the gene matches: 12. Germline V gene data show CDR1 as LNHDA and CDR2 as SQIVND (reference sequence). This CDR3 has 16 amino acids. The CDR3: CASSHRQGFGEETQYF. CDR3 nucleotide sequence: TGTGCCAGTAGTCACCGACAGGGTTTCGGGGAAGAGACCCAGTACTTC.

The genes are TRBV10-1 and TRBJ1-2; 7 positions agree with TRBD1. The CDR3 has 16 residues. The V and J ends lost 0 bases and 6 bases, in that order; junction bases with no gene match: 10. The germline gives CDR1 WNHNN, CDR2 SYGVQD (reference sequence). The CDR3 protein is CASSESNRGGYDGYTF. The CDR3 bases are TGCGCCAGCAGTGAGTCGAACAGGGGAGGGTATGATGGCTACACCTTC.

The V call is TRBV7-9, the J call TRBJ2-1; 8 bases are a match to TRBD2. V dropped 5 bases and J dropped 5; count of bases not matched to a gene: 8. The CDR3 runs 15 residues. The V gene's germline CDR1 is SEHNR and CDR2 FQNEAQ (reference sequence). CDR3: CASSNSGATDNEQFF. The CDR3 DNA reads as TGTGCCAGCAGCAATAGCGGGGCAACCGACAATGAGCAGTTCTTC.

The V call is TRBV5-1, the J call TRBJ2-3; 10 nucleotides line up with TRBD1. The V and J ends lost 6 bases and 5 bases, in that order; junction bases with no gene match: 9. This CDR3 comprises 15 residues. Germline CDR1 reads SGHRS; CDR2 reads YFSETQ. CDR3 protein: CASNPGQGRIDTQYF. As DNA, the CDR3 is TGCGCCAGCAACCCGGGACAGGGGAGGATAGATACGCAGTATTTT.

The chain links TRBV9 to TRBJ2-5, with a possible D match to TRBD1 (5 bases). With 0 bases removed from V and 0 bases from J, the gap between germline ends came to 12 bases. The CDR3 sequence is 16 residues long. Germline-derived CDR1 and CDR2 are SGDLS and YYNGEE. CDR3 DNA: TGTGCCAGCAGCGTAGATGCAGGGAACAACCAAGAGACCCAGTACTTC. Amino acids: CASSVDAGNNQETQYF.

This clonotype was counted many times. J is TRBJ2-7 and V is TRBV29-1; possible D gene TRBD2, 6 bases. This CDR3 region has 15 residues. Germline V gene sequence: CDR1 SQVTM, CDR2 ANQGSEA. Trimming took off 0 bases at V and 0 bases at J, with 12 bases between the two ends. The CDR3 sequence is CSVEDGGESSYEQYF. The CDR3 DNA is TGCAGCGTTGAAGATGGAGGGGAAAGCTCCTACGAGCAGTACTTC.

The gene calls are TRBV5-4 and TRBJ2-5; D gene uncertain. Trimming removed 1 base from V and 4 bases from J, with 11 bases in between. The CDR3 extends over 14 amino acids. Germline values: CDR1 SGHNT, CDR2 YYREEE (reference sequence). The CDR3 DNA reads as TGTGCCAGCAGCTTGCCCACGTCCCCAGAGACCCAGTACTTC. Its protein is CASSLPTSPETQYF.

This clonotype was seen a handful of times. The V and J genes are TRBV20-1 and TRBJ2-1; 9 nucleotides align to TRBD2. In germline, CDR1 is DFQATT, CDR2 SNEGSKA (reference sequence). CDR3 length: 16 amino acids. Losses at the gene ends were 6 bases for V and 1 base for J; bases not matched to a gene: 10. Here the CDR3 reads CSAARQSGGSYNEQFF. The CDR3 DNA sequence: TGCAGTGCCGCCAGGCAGAGCGGGGGGTCCTACAATGAGCAGTTCTTC.

The chain is built from TRBV29-1 and TRBJ2-6; D is ambiguous. CDR1 and CDR2 (germline): SQVTM, ANQGSEA. V gave up 6 bases and J gave up 2 bases, with 8 bases separating them. The CDR3 is 13 amino acids. CDR3 bases: TGCAGCGTCGTAAGGCCTGGGGCCAACGTCCTGACTTTC. It specifies CSVVRPGANVLTF.

The rearrangement joins TRBV20-1 to TRBJ2-7, with TRBD2 as a possible D gene (6 bases). Trimming pared 3 bases from V and 4 bases from J, leaving 7 bases between. The CDR3 has 11 residues. The germline V gene has CDR1 DFQATT and CDR2 SNEGSKA (reference sequence). CDR3 coding DNA: TGCAGTGCTAGTAGCGGATACGAGCAGTACTTC. This gives the protein CSASSGYEQYF.

This clonotype appeared many times. The CDR3 sequence is CASILERGHNEQFF. In DNA form, the CDR3 reads TGCGCCAGCATCCTTGAGCGGGGCCACAATGAGCAGTTCTTC. The rearrangement joins TRBV5-1 to TRBJ2-1, with 7 bases aligning to TRBD2. There are 14 residues in the CDR3. The trim removed 6 bases at V and 5 bases at J, leaving 8 bases unmatched. Germline V gene lookup returns CDR1 SGHRS and CDR2 YFSETQ.

The J gene is TRBJ2-5, the V gene TRBV12-5; TRBD1 is a possible D gene (6 bases). Germline CDR1 LGHNT, CDR2 FRNRAP. Trimming took 0 bases from V and 5 from J, leaving 16 bases between them. This CDR3 has 16 residues. The chain's CDR3 is CASGLVAARGSETQYF. In DNA, the CDR3 is TGTGCTAGTGGTTTGGTAGCTGCCAGGGGATCGGAGACCCAGTACTTC.

This clonotype has just a few counts. This chain joins TRBV9 and TRBJ1-3; possible D gene TRBD1, 5 bases. The germline V gene has CDR1 SGDLS and CDR2 YYNGEE. Trimming removed 3 bases from V and 2 bases from J, with 12 bases in between. The CDR3 consists of 15 residues. As DNA, the CDR3 is TGTGCCAGCAGCGCCGCAGGGAGTACTGGAAACACCATATATTTT. Translating gives CASSAAGSTGNTIYF.

The chain carries TRBV4-1 and TRBJ2-1; 7 positions match TRBD1. This CDR3 contains 15 residues. The V and J ends lost 2 bases and 7 bases, in that order; junction bases with no gene match: 8. Per the germline V gene, CDR1 is MGHRA and CDR2 is YSYEKL. The CDR3 is CASSQSTGFGNEQFF. In DNA form, the CDR3 reads TGCGCCAGCAGCCAATCGACAGGGTTCGGGAATGAGCAGTTCTTC.

The V call is TRBV5-5, the J call TRBJ2-7; D is uncertain. This CDR3 has 12 amino acids. V was pared by 5 bases and J by 3 bases, with 9 bases between. CDR1 and CDR2 (germline): SGHKS, YYEKEE (reference sequence). The CDR3 DNA reads as TGTGCCAGCAGTTACGCCGACTACGAGCAGTACGTC. It yields the protein CASSYADYEQYV.

The table lists this clonotype with a few counts. This sequence joins TRBV6-1 and TRBJ2-7, with 7 bases matching TRBD1. CDR3 length: 13 residues. The V segment lost 10 bases and the J segment 6 bases; nucleotides outside the gene matches: 12. Per the germline V gene, CDR1 is MNHNS and CDR2 is SASEGT. CDR3 sequence (DNA): TGTGCCACCCGGAGCTGGGACAGCTTCGAGCAGTACGTC. It yields the protein CATRSWDSFEQYV.

This clonotype was seen more than once but under ten times. The chain combines TRBV6-2 or TRBV6-3 with TRBJ2-7; the match to TRBD1 covers 7 bases. Per the germline V gene, CDR1 is MNHEY and CDR2 is SVGEGT. Trimming took 5 bases from V and 1 from J; bases not matched to a gene: 5. The CDR3 length is 14 residues. The CDR3 spells CASSVGDSSYEQYV. DNA for the CDR3: TGTGCCAGCAGTGTCGGGGACAGTTCCTACGAGCAGTACGTC.

The V and J genes are TRBV7-2 and TRBJ2-5; D is perhaps TRBD2 (6 bases). V lost 2 bases and J 5 bases, leaving 9 bases between the germline ends. CDR1 is SGHTA, CDR2 FQGNSA, per germline. The CDR3 spans 13 residues. This CDR3 is CASSLLASETQYF. The CDR3 nucleotides read TGTGCCAGCAGCTTACTAGCGTCCGAGACCCAGTACTTC. Supplemented by reference TRBV7-2 and TRBJ2-5, the full variable domain reads GAGVSQSPSNKVTEKGKDVELRCDPISGHTALYWYRQSLGQGLEFLIYFQGNSAPDKSGLPSDRFSAERTGGSVSTLTIQRTQQEDSAVYLCASSLLASETQYFGPGTRLLVL.

This clonotype appeared many times. CDR3 in amino acids: CASSSIGTAGANVLTF. The CDR3 DNA sequence: TGTGCCAGCAGCTCAATCGGGACGGCTGGGGCCAACGTCCTGACTTTC. The chain joins TRBV7-9 to TRBJ2-6; D may match TRBD1 or TRBD2 (5 bases each). CDR3 length: 16 amino acids. Trimming stripped 4 bases from V and 2 bases from J, with 12 bases between. Germline V gives CDR1 SEHNR, CDR2 FQNEAQ (reference sequence). The full variable domain, completed using reference TRBV7-9 and TRBJ2-6, is DTGVSQNPRHKITKRGQNVTFRCDPISEHNRLYWYRQTLGQGPEFLTYFQNEAQLEKSRLLSDRFSAERPKGSFSTLEIQRTEQGDSAMYLCASSSIGTAGANVLTFGAGSRLTVL.